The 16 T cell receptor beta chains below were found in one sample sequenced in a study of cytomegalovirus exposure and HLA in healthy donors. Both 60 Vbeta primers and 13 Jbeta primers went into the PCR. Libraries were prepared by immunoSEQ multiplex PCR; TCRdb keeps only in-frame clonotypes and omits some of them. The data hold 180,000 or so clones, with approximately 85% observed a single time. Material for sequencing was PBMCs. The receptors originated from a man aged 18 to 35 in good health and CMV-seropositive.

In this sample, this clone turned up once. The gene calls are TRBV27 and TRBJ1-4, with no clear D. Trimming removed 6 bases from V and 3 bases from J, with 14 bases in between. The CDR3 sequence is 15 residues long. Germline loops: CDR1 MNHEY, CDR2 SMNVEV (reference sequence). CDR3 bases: TGTGCCAGCAGCTACTCAGCGGTAGCTAATGAAAAACTGTTTTTT. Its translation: CASSYSAVANEKLFF.

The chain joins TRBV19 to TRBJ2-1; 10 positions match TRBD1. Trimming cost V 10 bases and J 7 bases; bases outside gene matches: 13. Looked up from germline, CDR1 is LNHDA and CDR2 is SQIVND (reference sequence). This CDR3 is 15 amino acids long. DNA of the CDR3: TGTGCCACCAGGGGGGGGACAGGGGAAGGGAATGAGCAGTTCTTC. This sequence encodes CATRGGTGEGNEQFF.

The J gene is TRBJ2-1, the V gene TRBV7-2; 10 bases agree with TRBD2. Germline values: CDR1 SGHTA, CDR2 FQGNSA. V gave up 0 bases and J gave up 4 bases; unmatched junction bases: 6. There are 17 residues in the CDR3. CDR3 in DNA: TGTGCCAGCAGCTTAGCGGGAAGCGGGGGGGCATACAATGAGCAGTTCTTC. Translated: CASSLAGSGGAYNEQFF.

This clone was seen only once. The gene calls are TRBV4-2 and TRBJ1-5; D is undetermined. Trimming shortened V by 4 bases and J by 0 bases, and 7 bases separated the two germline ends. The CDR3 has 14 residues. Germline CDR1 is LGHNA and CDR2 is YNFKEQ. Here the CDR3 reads CASSPRVSNQPQHF. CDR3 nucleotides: TGTGCCAGCAGCCCTCGCGTTAGCAATCAGCCCCAGCATTTT.

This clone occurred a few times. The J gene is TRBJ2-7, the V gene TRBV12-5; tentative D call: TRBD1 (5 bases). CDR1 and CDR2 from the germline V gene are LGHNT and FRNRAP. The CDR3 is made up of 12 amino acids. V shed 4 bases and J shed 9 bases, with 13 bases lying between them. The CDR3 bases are TGTGCTAGTGGTTCGAACAGGTTTGGGCAGTACTTC. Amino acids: CASGSNRFGQYF. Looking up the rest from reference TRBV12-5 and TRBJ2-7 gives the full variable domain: DARVTQTPRHKVTEMGQEVTMRCQPILGHNTVFWYRQTMMQGLELLAYFRNRAPLDDSGMPKDRFSAEMPDATLATLKIQPSEPRDSAVYFCASGSNRFGQYFGPGTRLTVT.

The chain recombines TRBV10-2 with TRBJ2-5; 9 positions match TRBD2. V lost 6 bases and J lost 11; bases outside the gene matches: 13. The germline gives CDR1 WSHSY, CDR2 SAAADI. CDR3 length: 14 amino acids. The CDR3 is CASRGSGGAWEQYF. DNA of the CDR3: TGCGCCAGCAGGGGTAGCGGGGGCGCCTGGGAGCAGTACTTC.

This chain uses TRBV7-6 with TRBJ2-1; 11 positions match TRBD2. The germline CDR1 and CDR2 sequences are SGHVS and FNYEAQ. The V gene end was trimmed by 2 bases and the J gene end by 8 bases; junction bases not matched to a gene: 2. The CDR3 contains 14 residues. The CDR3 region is CASSLSSGGHEQFF. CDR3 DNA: TGTGCCAGCAGCTTATCTAGCGGGGGGCATGAGCAGTTCTTC.

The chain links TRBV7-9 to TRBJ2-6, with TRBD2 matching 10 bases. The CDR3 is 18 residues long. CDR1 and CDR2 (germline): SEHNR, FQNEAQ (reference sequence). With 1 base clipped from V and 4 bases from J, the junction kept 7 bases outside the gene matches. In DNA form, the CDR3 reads TGTGCCAGCAGCTTAGATCTAGCGGGGGAGTCAGGGGCCAACGTCCTGACTTTC. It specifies CASSLDLAGESGANVLTF.

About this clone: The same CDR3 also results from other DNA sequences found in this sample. The CDR3 region has the DNA TGTGCCAGCAGGGATACCGACAGGAACACTGAAGCTTTCTTT. It translates to CASRDTDRNTEAFF. The chain employs TRBV6-4 and TRBJ1-1, with a tentative D call TRBD1 (5 bases). Per germline, CDR1 MRHNA and CDR2 SNTAGT. Trimming took 6 bases from V and 1 from J, leaving 12 bases between them. The CDR3 is made up of 14 amino acids.

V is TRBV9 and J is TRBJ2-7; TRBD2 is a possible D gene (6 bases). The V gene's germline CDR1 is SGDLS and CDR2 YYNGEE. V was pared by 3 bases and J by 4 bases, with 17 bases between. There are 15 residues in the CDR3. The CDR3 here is CASSDGEVEVYEQYF. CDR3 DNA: TGTGCCAGCAGCGACGGGGAGGTGGAAGTGTACGAGCAGTACTTC.

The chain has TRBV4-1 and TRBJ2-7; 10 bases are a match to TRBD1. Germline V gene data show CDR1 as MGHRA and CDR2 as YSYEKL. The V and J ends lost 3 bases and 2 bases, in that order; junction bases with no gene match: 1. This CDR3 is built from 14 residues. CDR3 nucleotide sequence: TGCGCCAGCAGCCAGGACAGGGGGGCCTACGAGCAGTACTTC. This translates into CASSQDRGAYEQYF.

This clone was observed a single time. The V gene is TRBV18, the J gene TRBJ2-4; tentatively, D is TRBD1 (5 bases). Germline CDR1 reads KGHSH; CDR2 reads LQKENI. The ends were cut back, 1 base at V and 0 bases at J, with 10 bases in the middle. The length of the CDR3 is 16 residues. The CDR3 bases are TGTGCCAGCTCACCACAGGACACTTTAGCCAAAAACATTCAGTACTTC. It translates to CASSPQDTLAKNIQYF.

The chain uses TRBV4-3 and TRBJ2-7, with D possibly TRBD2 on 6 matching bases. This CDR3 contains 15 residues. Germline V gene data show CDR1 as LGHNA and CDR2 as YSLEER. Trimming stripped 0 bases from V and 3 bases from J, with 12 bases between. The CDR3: CASSQDFEEGYEQYF. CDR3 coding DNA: TGCGCCAGCAGCCAAGATTTCGAGGAGGGCTACGAGCAGTACTTC.

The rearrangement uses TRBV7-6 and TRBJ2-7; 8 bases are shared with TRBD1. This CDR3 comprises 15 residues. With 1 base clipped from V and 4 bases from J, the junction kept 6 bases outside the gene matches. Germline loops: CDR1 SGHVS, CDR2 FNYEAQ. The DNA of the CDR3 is TGTGCCAGCAGCTTAGAAGCGACAGGGGCGTACGAGCAGTACTTC. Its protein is CASSLEATGAYEQYF.

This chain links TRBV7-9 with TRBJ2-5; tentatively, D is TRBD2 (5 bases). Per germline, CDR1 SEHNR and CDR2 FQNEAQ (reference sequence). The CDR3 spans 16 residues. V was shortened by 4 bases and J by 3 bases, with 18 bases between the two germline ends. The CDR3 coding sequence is TGTGCCAGCAGCTCCATCAGCGGCGGGCACAAAGAGACCCAGTACTTC. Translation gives CASSSISGGHKETQYF.

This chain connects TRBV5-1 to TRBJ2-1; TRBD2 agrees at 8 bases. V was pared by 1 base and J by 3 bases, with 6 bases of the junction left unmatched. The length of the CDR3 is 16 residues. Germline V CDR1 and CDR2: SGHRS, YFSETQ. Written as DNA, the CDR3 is TGCGCCAGCAGCTTGCCGGGAGGGGGAGTCTACAATGAGCAGTTCTTC. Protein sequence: CASSLPGGGVYNEQFF.